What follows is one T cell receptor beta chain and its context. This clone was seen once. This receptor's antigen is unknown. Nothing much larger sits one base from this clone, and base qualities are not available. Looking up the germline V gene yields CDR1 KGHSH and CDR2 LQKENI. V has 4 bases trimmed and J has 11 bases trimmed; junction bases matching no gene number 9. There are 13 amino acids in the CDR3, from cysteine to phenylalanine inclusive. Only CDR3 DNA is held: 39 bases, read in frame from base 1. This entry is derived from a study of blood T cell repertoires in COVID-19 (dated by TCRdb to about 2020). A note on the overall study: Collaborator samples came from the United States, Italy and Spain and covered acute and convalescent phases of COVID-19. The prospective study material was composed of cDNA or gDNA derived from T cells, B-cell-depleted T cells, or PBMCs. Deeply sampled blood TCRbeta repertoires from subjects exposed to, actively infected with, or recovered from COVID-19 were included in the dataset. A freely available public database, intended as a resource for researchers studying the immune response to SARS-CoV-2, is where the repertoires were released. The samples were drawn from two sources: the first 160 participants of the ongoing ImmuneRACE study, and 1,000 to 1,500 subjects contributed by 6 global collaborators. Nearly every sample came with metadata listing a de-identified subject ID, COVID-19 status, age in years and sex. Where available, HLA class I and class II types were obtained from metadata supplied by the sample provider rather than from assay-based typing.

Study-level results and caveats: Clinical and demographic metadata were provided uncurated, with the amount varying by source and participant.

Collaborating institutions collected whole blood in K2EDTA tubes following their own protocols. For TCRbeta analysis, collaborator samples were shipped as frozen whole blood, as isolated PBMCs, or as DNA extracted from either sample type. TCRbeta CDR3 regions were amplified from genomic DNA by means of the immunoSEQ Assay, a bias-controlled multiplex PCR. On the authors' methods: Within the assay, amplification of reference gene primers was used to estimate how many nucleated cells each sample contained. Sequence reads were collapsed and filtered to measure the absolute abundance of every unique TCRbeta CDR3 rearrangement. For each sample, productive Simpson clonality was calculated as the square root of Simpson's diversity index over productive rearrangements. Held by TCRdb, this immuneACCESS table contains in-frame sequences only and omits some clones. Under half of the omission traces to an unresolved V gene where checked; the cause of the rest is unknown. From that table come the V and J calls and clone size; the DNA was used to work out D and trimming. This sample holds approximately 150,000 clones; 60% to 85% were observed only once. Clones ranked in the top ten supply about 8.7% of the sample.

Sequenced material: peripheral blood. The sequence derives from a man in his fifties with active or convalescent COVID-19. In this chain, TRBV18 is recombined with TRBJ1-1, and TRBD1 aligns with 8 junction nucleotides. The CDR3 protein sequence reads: CASSLFLDREAFF. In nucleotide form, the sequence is TGTGCCAGCTCACTATTCTTGGACAGGGAGGCTTTCTTT.